This passage covers 26 T cell receptor beta chains from one sample sequenced in a study of control samples from healthy donors and cancer patients. This table comes from immunoSEQ multiplex PCR, and its TCRdb copy is limited to in-frame clones, with some not included. The table has roughly 100,000 clones, around 86% seen once; the top ten hold about 1.3%. Sequencing input: blood. The receptors originated from a woman aged 50 to 60 in good health.

This clone has a handful of counts. The chain is built from TRBV20-1 and TRBJ2-1, with D perhaps TRBD2 (6 bases). The V gene lost 3 bases and the J gene lost 2 bases, with 14 bases spanning the gap. CDR1 DFQATT and CDR2 SNEGSKA come from the germline V gene (reference sequence). CDR3 length: 15 residues. DNA for the CDR3: TGCAGTGCTAGTGCGGGGATAGAGGCCTACAATGAGCAGTTCTTC. Translated, it gives CSASAGIEAYNEQFF.

The chain employs TRBV11-3 and TRBJ2-1; 9 nucleotides match TRBD2. The CDR3 runs 16 residues. Germline assignment: CDR1 SGHNT and CDR2 YENEEA. The J segment lost 8 bases and the V segment lost 2 bases, leaving 10 bases of the junction unmatched. The CDR3 DNA reads as TGTGCCAGCAGCTTATATTTAGCGGGAGAGGGCCATGAGCAGTTCTTC. Translating it yields CASSLYLAGEGHEQFF. The entire variable domain, with the rest obtained from reference TRBV11-3 and TRBJ2-1, is as follows: EAGVVQSPRYKIIEKKQPVAFWCNPISGHNTLYWYLQNLGQGPELLIRYENEEAVDDSQLPKDRFSAERLKGVDSTLKIQPAELGDSAVYLCASSLYLAGEGHEQFFGPGTRLTVL.

The chain uses TRBV6-2 or TRBV6-3 and TRBJ1-2; D is unresolved. Trimming cost V 0 bases and J 8 bases, with 16 bases left between them. CDR1 is MNHEY, CDR2 SVGEGT, per germline. This CDR3 has 15 amino acids. The CDR3 DNA sequence: TGTGCCAGCAGTTACTCCGACTGGGTGCGGACCGGCTACACCTTC. Translating it yields CASSYSDWVRTGYTF.

This rearrangement joins TRBV19 to TRBJ2-1; TRBD2 agrees at 11 bases. The junction had 22 bases not matched to a gene; V was cut back by 6 bases and J by 0 bases. Germline assignment: CDR1 LNHDA and CDR2 SQIVND (reference sequence). The CDR3 sequence is 22 residues long. CDR3 in amino acids: CASRAPLAGGLIEGRSYNEQFF. CDR3 DNA: TGTGCCAGTAGGGCCCCTCTAGCGGGAGGCCTCATTGAGGGCCGCTCCTACAATGAGCAGTTCTTC.

The rearrangement joins TRBV29-1 to TRBJ2-1; 9 bases line up with TRBD2. The trim removed 7 bases at V and 0 bases at J, leaving 13 bases unmatched. This CDR3 spans 17 amino acids. Germline CDR1 and CDR2: SQVTM and ANQGSEA. The CDR3 DNA is TGCAGCGCCGGATACCTAGCGGGGTTCAGCTCCTACAATGAGCAGTTCTTC. Its protein is CSAGYLAGFSSYNEQFF.

The genes are TRBV21-1 and TRBJ2-7; the DNA was not used to check the table's D call, TRBD2. TRBV21-1 is designated a pseudogene. The CDR3 consists of 14 residues. DNA of the CDR3: TGTGCCAATTTTAGCGGGAGATGTTCCTACGAGCAGTACTTC. This gives the protein CANFSGRCSYEQYF.

V usage is TRBV12-3 or TRBV12-4 and J usage is TRBJ2-7; D possibly corresponds to TRBD2 (6 bases). V dropped 6 bases and J dropped 0 bases, with 9 bases sitting between them. The CDR3 is 13 amino acids. The CDR3 here is CASRPSASYEQYF. The CDR3 bases are TGTGCCAGCAGACCTAGCGCCTCCTACGAGCAGTACTTC.

The CDR3 DNA reads as TGCGCCAGCAGCCAGCCGGGACAGAGGAACTATGGCTACACCTTC. Residues: CASSQPGQRNYGYTF. V gene TRBV4-3 combines with J gene TRBJ1-2, with TRBD1 matching 7 bases. The germline V gene has CDR1 LGHNA and CDR2 YSLEER. The V gene end was trimmed by 3 bases and the J gene end by 2 bases; junction bases not matched to a gene: 6. This CDR3 comprises 15 residues.

V is TRBV7-9 and J is TRBJ2-2; a weak D match, TRBD2 (5 bases). The V end lost 10 bases, the J end lost 5 bases, and 17 bases lay between the germline ends. Germline V gene lookup returns CDR1 SEHNR and CDR2 FQNEAQ (reference sequence). This CDR3 comprises 14 residues. The CDR3 nucleotides are TGTGCCACTCAGGACTCCCGCTTGACCGGGGAGCTGTTTTTT. Amino acids: CATQDSRLTGELFF.

The gene calls are TRBV18 and TRBJ2-2; D call uncertain. The CDR3 covers 14 residues. V lost 2 bases, J lost 5 bases, and 9 bases lay in between. The germline V gene encodes CDR1 KGHSH and CDR2 LQKENI. In DNA, the CDR3 is TGTGCCAGCTCACCAGGGCAGGTTACCGGGGAGCTGTTTTTT. It encodes CASSPGQVTGELFF.

This chain uses TRBV27 with TRBJ1-2; D is unresolved. The CDR3 length is 15 residues. Germline lookup yields CDR1 MNHEY and CDR2 SMNVEV (reference sequence). Trimming took off 1 base at V and 3 bases at J, with 12 bases between the two ends. The CDR3 protein is CASSLFGTTHYGYTF. CDR3 sequence (DNA): TGTGCCAGCAGTTTATTTGGCACTACGCACTATGGCTACACCTTC.

The chain uses TRBV5-1 and TRBJ2-3; 10 positions agree with TRBD1. After removal of 4 bases from V and 12 bases from J, the junction contained 14 bases not matched to a gene. CDR3 length: 15 amino acids. From germline, CDR1 is SGHRS and CDR2 YFSETQ. CDR3 sequence reads: CASSLPGQGSGGQYF. In nucleotides, the CDR3 is TGCGCCAGCAGCCTTCCGGGACAGGGGTCGGGTGGTCAGTATTTT.

This chain joins TRBV12-3 or TRBV12-4 and TRBJ2-5, with 8 positions matching TRBD2. The CDR3 has 13 residues. V trimming: 9 bases; J trimming: 5 bases; junction bases outside the gene matches: 8. The CDR3 loop reads CASSGNHRETQYF. DNA of the CDR3: TGTGCCAGTAGCGGGAACCACAGGGAGACCCAGTACTTC.

By proportion, this clone is medium-sized. This sequence joins TRBV6-2 or TRBV6-3 and TRBJ2-7; possible D gene TRBD1, 5 bases. The CDR3 sequence is 12 residues long. Trimming shortened V by 2 bases and J by 6 bases, and 8 bases separated the two germline ends. Germline-derived CDR1 and CDR2 are MNHEY and SVGEGT. The CDR3 coding sequence is TGTGCCAGCAGTTACATGGGGCGCGAGCAGTACTTC. Protein sequence: CASSYMGREQYF.

This rearrangement joins TRBV7-8 to TRBJ2-1; D not certain. This CDR3 spans 16 amino acids. V lost 5 bases and J 2 bases, leaving 16 bases between the germline ends. CDR1 SGHVS and CDR2 FQNEAQ come from the germline V gene. As DNA, the CDR3 is TGTGCCAGCAGCCACCGTAGTTCGGGTCCCTACAATGAGCAGTTCTTC. Protein: CASSHRSSGPYNEQFF.

The J gene is TRBJ2-6, the V gene TRBV4-3, with D possibly matching TRBD2 (5 bases). V was cut by 4 bases and J by 6 bases, with 10 bases left in between. Germline CDR1 and CDR2: LGHNA and YSLEER. This CDR3 spans 14 amino acids. CDR3 in amino acids: CASSPEGAANVLTF. The CDR3 DNA reads as TGCGCCAGCAGCCCCGAGGGTGCGGCCAACGTCCTGACTTTC.

The V call is TRBV4-2, the J call TRBJ2-7, with 7 nucleotides matching TRBD1. The junction had 8 bases not matched to a gene; V was cut back by 1 base and J by 2 bases. CDR1 and CDR2 (germline): LGHNA, YNFKEQ. The CDR3 contains 16 residues. This CDR3 is CASSQVVGQDAYEQYF. DNA for the CDR3: TGTGCCAGCAGCCAAGTGGTAGGACAGGATGCCTACGAGCAGTACTTC.

This chain uses TRBV5-4 with TRBJ1-2; TRBD1 matches 7 bases. The CDR3 is 15 residues long. The trim removed 3 bases at V and 4 bases at J, leaving 9 bases unmatched. Germline CDR1 reads SGHNT; CDR2 reads YYREEE (reference sequence). The CDR3 region has the DNA TGTGCCAGCAGCTCGAGGGGAGGGGGCTCCTATGGCTACACCTTC. This encodes CASSSRGGGSYGYTF.

The chain links TRBV18 to TRBJ1-6, with a tentative D call TRBD1 (6 bases). This CDR3 is built from 12 residues. Trimming removed 8 bases from V and 7 bases from J, with 9 bases in between. The germline V gene has CDR1 KGHSH and CDR2 LQKENI. The CDR3: CASAGQNSPLHF. The DNA of the CDR3 is TGTGCCAGCGCCGGACAGAATTCACCCCTCCACTTT.

The chain carries TRBV6-5 and TRBJ1-6; 9 bases agree with TRBD1. Germline values: CDR1 MNHEY, CDR2 SVGAGI. The CDR3 runs 15 residues. V shed 4 bases and J 10 bases; nucleotides not matched to a gene: 8. Here the CDR3 reads CASSSRQGVGSPLHF. CDR3 bases: TGTGCCAGCAGTTCCCGACAGGGGGTCGGGTCACCCCTCCACTTT.

This chain joins TRBV19 and TRBJ1-1; 7 bases align to TRBD1. V trimming: 4 bases; J trimming: 0 bases; junction bases outside the gene matches: 8. The CDR3 sequence is 16 residues long. CDR1 is LNHDA and CDR2 is SQIVND in the germline V gene (reference sequence). CDR3 DNA: TGTGCCAGTAGTACTCGAGGGGGCCGGATGAACACTGAAGCTTTCTTT. Translating gives CASSTRGGRMNTEAFF.

J is TRBJ2-3 and V is TRBV25-1, with 8 bases that match TRBD2. This CDR3 comprises 14 residues. J was trimmed by 5 bases and V by 4 bases; bases with no gene match: 5. CDR1 MGHDK and CDR2 SYGVNS come from the germline V gene. Here the CDR3 DNA reads TGTGCCAGCAGTGTAACTAGCGGTGAAGATACGCAGTATTTT. Protein product: CASSVTSGEDTQYF.

This chain joins TRBV28 and TRBJ1-2; 8 nucleotides align to TRBD1. Looked up from germline, CDR1 is MDHEN and CDR2 is SYDVKM. V lost 8 bases and J lost 2; bases outside the gene matches: 7. The CDR3 is made up of 14 amino acids. CDR3 protein: CASARQGANYGYTF. For the CDR3, the DNA is TGTGCCAGCGCACGGCAGGGGGCGAACTATGGCTACACCTTC.

The J gene is TRBJ2-7, the V gene TRBV7-9; D gene ambiguous. Trimming pared 3 bases from V and 6 bases from J, leaving 12 bases between. This CDR3 has 13 residues. Germline loops: CDR1 SEHNR, CDR2 FQNEAQ (reference sequence). This CDR3 reads CASSFSTRREQYF. The DNA of the CDR3 is TGTGCCAGCAGCTTCTCGACTCGTCGCGAGCAGTACTTC.

The chain couples TRBV5-1 to TRBJ2-3, with 13 bases fitting TRBD2. CDR1 SGHRS and CDR2 YFSETQ come from the germline V gene. The CDR3 length is 17 residues. Trimming took 0 bases from V and 6 from J; bases not matched to a gene: 7. The CDR3 loop reads CASSLGTTSGGRDTQYF. The CDR3 DNA reads as TGCGCCAGCAGCTTGGGTACGACTAGCGGGGGGCGTGATACGCAGTATTTT.

V gene TRBV15 combines with J gene TRBJ2-3; 7 positions match TRBD1. The ends lost 5 bases at V and 5 bases at J; junction bases unmatched: 10. Per the germline V gene, CDR1 is LNHNV and CDR2 is YYDKDF (reference sequence). The CDR3 runs 15 residues. In DNA, the CDR3 is TGTGCCACCAGCGGTCGACAGGGTCCGGGAGATACGCAGTATTTT. Its protein product is CATSGRQGPGDTQYF.